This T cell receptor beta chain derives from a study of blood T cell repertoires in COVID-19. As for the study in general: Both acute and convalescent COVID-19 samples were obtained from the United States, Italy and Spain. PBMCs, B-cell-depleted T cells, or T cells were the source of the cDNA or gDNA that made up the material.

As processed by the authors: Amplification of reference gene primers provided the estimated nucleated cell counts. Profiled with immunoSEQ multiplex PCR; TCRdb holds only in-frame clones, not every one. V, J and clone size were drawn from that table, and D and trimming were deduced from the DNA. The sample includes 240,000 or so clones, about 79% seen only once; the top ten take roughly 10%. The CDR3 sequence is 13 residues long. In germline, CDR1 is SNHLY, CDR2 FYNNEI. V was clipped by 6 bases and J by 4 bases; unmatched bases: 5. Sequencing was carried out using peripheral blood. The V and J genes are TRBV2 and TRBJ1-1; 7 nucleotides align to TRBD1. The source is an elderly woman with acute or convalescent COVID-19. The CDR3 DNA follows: TGTGCCAGCAGGATACAGGGGACCACTGAAGCTTTCTTT. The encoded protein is CASRIQGTTEAFF.